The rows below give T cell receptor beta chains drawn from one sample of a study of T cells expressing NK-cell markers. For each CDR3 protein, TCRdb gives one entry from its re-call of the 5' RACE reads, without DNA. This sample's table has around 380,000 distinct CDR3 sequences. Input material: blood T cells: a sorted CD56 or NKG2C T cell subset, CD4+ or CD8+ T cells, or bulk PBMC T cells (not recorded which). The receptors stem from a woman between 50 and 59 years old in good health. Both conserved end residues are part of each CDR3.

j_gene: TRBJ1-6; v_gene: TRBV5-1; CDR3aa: CASSSDRSRFSPLHF
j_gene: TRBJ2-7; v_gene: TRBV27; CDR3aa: CASSLSGSTYEQYF
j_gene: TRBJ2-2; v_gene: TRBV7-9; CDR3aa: CASNLLAEAPTGELFF
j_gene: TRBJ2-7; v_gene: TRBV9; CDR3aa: CASSVAPLNEQYF
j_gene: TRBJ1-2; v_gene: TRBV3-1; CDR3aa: CASSLVRGIDGYTF
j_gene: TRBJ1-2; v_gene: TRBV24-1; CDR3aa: CATSTGAYGYTF
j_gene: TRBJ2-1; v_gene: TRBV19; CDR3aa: CASSVKGHNSEQFF
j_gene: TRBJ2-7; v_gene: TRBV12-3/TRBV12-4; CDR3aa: CASSFLIYEQYF
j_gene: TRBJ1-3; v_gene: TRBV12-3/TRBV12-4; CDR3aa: CASSFGRRRNTIYF
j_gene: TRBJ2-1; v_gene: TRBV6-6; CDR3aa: CASSSLIQGASSDEQFF
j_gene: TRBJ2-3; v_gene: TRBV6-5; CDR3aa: CASRRPGTGRGPDTQYF
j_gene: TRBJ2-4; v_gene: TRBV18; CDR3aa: CASSPQGGYIQYF
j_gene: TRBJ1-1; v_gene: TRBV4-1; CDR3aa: CASSQAGFTEAFF
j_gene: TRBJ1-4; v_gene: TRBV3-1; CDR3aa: CASSPSPGRPGEKLFF
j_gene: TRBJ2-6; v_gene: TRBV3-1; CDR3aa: CASRRGPSGANVLTF
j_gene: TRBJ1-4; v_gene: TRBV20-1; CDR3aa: CSARETHNEKLFF
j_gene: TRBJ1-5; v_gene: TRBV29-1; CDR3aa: CSVEGGRDQPQHF
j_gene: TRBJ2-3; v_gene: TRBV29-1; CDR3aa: CSARAGIQEGQYF
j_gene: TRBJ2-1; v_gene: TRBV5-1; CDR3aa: CASRTLGTTYNEQFF
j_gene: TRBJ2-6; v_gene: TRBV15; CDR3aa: CATSRATGAAGANVLTF
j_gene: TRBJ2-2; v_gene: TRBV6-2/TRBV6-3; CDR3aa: CASSQTSAGELFF
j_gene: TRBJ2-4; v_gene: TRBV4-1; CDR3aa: CASSPTEAVNIQYF
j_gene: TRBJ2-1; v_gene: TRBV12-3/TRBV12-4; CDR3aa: CASSLTRTVSYNEQFF
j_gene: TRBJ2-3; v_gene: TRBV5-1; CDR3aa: CASSRLGQSDTQYF
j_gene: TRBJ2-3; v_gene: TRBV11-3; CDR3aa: CASSSTGTGDEDTQYF
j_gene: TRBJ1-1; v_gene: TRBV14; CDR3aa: CASSQGAGQGRTFF
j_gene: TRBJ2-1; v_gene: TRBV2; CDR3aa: CASTRGSRGEQFF
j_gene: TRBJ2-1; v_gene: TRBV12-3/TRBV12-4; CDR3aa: CASSFAGAPPYNEQFF
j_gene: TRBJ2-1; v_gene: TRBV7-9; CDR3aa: CASTASASYNEQFF
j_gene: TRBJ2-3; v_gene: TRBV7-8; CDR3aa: CASSLNAGGTDTQYF
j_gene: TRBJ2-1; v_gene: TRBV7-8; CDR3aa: CASTRKDEQFF
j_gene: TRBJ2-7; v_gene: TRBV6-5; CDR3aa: CASRWTGLSYEQYF
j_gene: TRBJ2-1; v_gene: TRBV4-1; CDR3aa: CASRLLAGGPGNEQFF
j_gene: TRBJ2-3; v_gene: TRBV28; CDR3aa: CASSITDTQYF
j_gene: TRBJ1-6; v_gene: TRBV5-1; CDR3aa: CASSLDGQPNSPLHF
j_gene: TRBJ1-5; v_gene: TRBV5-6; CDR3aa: CASSFGRGQQPQHF
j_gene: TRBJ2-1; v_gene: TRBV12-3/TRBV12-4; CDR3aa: CASSFPGEQFF
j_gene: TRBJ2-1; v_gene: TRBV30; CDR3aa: CAWSVLAPNNEQFF
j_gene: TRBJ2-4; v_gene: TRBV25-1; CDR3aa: CASSEVGQGQNIQYF
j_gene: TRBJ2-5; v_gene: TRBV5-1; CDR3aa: CASSTEQNYQETQYF
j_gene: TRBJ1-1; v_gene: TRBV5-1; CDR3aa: CASTPPGAYTEAFF
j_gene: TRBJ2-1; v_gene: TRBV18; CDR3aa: CASSPGLAELEQFF